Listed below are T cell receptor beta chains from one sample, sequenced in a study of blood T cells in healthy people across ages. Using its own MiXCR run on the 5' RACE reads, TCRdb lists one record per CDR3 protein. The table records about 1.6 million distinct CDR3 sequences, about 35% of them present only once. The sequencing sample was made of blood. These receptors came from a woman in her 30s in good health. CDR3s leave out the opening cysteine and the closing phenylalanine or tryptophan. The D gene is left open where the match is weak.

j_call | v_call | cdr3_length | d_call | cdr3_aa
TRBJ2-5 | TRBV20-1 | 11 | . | SAKSRQRGTQY
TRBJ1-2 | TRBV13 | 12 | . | ASSLVDGTAGYT
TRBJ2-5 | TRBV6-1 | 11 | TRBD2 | ASNRLAEETQY
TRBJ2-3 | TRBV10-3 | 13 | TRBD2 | AAGGGPQGPDTQY
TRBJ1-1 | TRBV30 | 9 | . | AWSVGSAAF
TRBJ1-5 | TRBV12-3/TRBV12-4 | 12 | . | ASSLEFVGQPQH
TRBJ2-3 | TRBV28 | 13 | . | ASSLPTGRADTQY
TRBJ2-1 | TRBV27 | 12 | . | ASMTALRYNEQF
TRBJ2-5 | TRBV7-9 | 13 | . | ASSAQGWEAETQY
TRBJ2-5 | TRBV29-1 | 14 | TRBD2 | SVQATSGTRVETQY
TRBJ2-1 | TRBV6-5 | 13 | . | ASNITATTYNEQF
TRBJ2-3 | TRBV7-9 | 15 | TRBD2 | ASSLRAGLAETDTQY
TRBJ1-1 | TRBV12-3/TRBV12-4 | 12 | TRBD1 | ASTLTTGMTEAF
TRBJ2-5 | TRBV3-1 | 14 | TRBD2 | ASSQRLAGALETQY
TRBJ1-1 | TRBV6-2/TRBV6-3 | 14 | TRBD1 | ASSYNLQGPGKEAF
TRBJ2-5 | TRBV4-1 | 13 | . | ASSQADGTQETQY
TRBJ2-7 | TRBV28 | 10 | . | ASSPSGVHKY
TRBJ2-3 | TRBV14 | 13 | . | ASSQARGLTDTQY
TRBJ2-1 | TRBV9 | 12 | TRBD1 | AGSQGAGGDEQF
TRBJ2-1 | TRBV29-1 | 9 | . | SASVYNEQF
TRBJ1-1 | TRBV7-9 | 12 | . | ASSHRTEGTEAF
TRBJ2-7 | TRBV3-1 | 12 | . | ASSQDNRRQEQY
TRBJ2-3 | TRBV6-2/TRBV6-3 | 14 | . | ASRSLPGPGTDTQY
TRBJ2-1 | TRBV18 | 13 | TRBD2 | ASSPLAGGDNEQF
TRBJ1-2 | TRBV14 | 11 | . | ASSPWTAYGYT
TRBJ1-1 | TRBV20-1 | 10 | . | SAAQGSGEAF
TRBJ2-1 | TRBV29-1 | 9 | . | SVTMVYEQF
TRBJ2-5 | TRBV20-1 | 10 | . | SARWGLETQY
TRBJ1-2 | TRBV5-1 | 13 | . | ASSPGRLSNYGYT
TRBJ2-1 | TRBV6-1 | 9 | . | ASSEWYEQF
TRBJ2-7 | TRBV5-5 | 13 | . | ASSLDGWAEYEQY
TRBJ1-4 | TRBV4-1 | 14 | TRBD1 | ASSQVDRGPNEKLF
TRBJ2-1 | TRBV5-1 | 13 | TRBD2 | ASSLGGGLYNGRF